The rows below give T cell receptor beta chains drawn from one sample of a study of blood T cell repertoires in COVID-19. Only in-frame clones appear in the TCRdb table, and some are missing; sequencing was by immunoSEQ multiplex PCR. Altogether approximately 87,000 clones are present, about 89% being singletons, with the ten largest covering more than 11%. Sequencing was carried out using peripheral blood. All receptors come from a man aged 70-80 years with active or convalescent COVID-19. The CDR3 runs from the conserved cysteine through the conserved F or W. D genes are given only for firm matches. Size is stated for part of the rows, as once, few or many counts, or as a class when the clone is expanded.

d_gene: TRBD2
abundance: once
v_gene: TRBV7-9
j_gene: TRBJ2-2
CDR3aa: CASSPGGPNTGELFF
CDR3nt: TGTGCCAGCAGCCCGGGAGGACCGAACACCGGGGAGCTGTTTTTT

d_gene: TRBD1
abundance: .
v_gene: TRBV5-4
j_gene: TRBJ2-7
CDR3aa: CASSRDRAPYEQYF
CDR3nt: TGTGCCAGCAGCCGTGACAGGGCTCCCTACGAGCAGTACTTC

d_gene: TRBD1
abundance: .
v_gene: TRBV6-6
j_gene: TRBJ2-3
CDR3aa: CASSLQGTDTQYF
CDR3nt: TGTGCCAGCAGTTTACAGGGGACAGATACGCAGTATTTT

d_gene: .
abundance: .
v_gene: TRBV4-1
j_gene: TRBJ2-3
CDR3aa: CASSQEGRGASTDTQYF
CDR3nt: TGCGCCAGCAGCCAAGAGGGGCGGGGAGCTAGCACAGATACGCAGTATTTT

d_gene: TRBD1
abundance: .
v_gene: TRBV7-6
j_gene: TRBJ2-7
CDR3aa: CASSLASFGQVYEQYF
CDR3nt: TGTGCCAGCAGCTTAGCATCTTTCGGACAGGTCTACGAGCAGTACTTC

d_gene: TRBD1
abundance: .
v_gene: TRBV27
j_gene: TRBJ1-1
CDR3aa: CASSLSSATGSTEAFF
CDR3nt: TGTGCCAGCAGTTTATCCTCCGCGACAGGGTCCACTGAAGCTTTCTTT

d_gene: .
abundance: .
v_gene: TRBV4-1
j_gene: TRBJ2-1
CDR3aa: CASSQEGSRLYNEQFF
CDR3nt: TGCGCCAGCAGCCAGGAGGGTTCCCGTCTCTACAATGAGCAGTTCTTC

d_gene: .
abundance: once
v_gene: TRBV6-2/TRBV6-3
j_gene: TRBJ1-5
CDR3aa: CASSQGGGGWQPQHF
CDR3nt: TGTGCCAGCAGCCAAGGCGGCGGAGGGTGGCAGCCCCAGCATTTT

d_gene: TRBD2
abundance: .
v_gene: TRBV10-3
j_gene: TRBJ2-7
CDR3aa: CAISERLAGEVQYF
CDR3nt: TGTGCCATCAGTGAGAGACTAGCGGGAGAGGTGCAGTACTTC

d_gene: TRBD2
abundance: .
v_gene: TRBV7-9
j_gene: TRBJ2-1
CDR3aa: CASSTGTSQNEQFF
CDR3nt: TGTGCCAGCAGCACCGGGACTAGTCAGAATGAGCAGTTCTTC

d_gene: .
abundance: .
v_gene: TRBV19
j_gene: TRBJ1-4
CDR3aa: CASSPRRINEKLFF
CDR3nt: TGTGCCAGTAGTCCCCGCAGGATTAATGAAAAACTGTTTTTT

d_gene: TRBD2
abundance: .
v_gene: TRBV2
j_gene: TRBJ2-2
CDR3aa: CASSLAGNTGELFF
CDR3nt: TGTGCCAGCAGCCTAGCGGGAAACACCGGGGAGCTGTTTTTT

d_gene: TRBD2
abundance: .
v_gene: TRBV7-2
j_gene: TRBJ2-3
CDR3aa: CASSVRGSLDTQYF
CDR3nt: TGTGCCAGCAGCGTACGCGGGAGCTTAGATACGCAGTATTTT

d_gene: TRBD1
abundance: .
v_gene: TRBV9
j_gene: TRBJ1-6
CDR3aa: CASSSQGARSSYNSPLHF
CDR3nt: TGTGCCAGCAGCTCACAGGGGGCCCGGAGCTCCTATAATTCACCCCTCCACTTT

d_gene: .
abundance: .
v_gene: TRBV6-6
j_gene: TRBJ1-3
CDR3aa: CASSYGGTGNTIYF
CDR3nt: TGTGCCAGCAGTTATGGAGGTACTGGAAACACCATATATTTT

d_gene: TRBD2
abundance: .
v_gene: TRBV19
j_gene: TRBJ2-1
CDR3aa: CASSIGRRTSGHEQFF
CDR3nt: TGTGCCAGTAGTATAGGTCGCCGGACTAGCGGTCATGAGCAGTTCTTC

d_gene: TRBD1
abundance: once
v_gene: TRBV28
j_gene: TRBJ2-5
CDR3aa: CASSSIRPGQGYQETQYF
CDR3nt: TGTGCCAGCAGTTCTATCAGACCGGGACAGGGGTACCAAGAGACCCAGTACTTC

d_gene: .
abundance: .
v_gene: TRBV18
j_gene: TRBJ1-1
CDR3aa: CASSDARGTEAFF
CDR3nt: TGTGCCAGCTCAGATGCCCGAGGCACTGAAGCTTTCTTT

d_gene: .
abundance: .
v_gene: TRBV28
j_gene: TRBJ2-1
CDR3aa: CASSSSGTAYNEQFF
CDR3nt: TGTGCCAGCAGTTCCTCCGGGACTGCCTACAATGAGCAGTTCTTC

d_gene: .
abundance: .
v_gene: TRBV6-5
j_gene: TRBJ1-2
CDR3aa: CASTLVPNYGYTF
CDR3nt: TGTGCCAGCACCCTAGTCCCTAACTATGGCTACACCTTC

d_gene: TRBD1
abundance: .
v_gene: TRBV30
j_gene: TRBJ1-5
CDR3aa: CAWGQGNNQPQHF
CDR3nt: TGTGCCTGGGGACAGGGAAACAATCAGCCCCAGCATTTT

d_gene: TRBD1
abundance: .
v_gene: TRBV7-8
j_gene: TRBJ1-3
CDR3aa: CASSQDRGSGNTIYF
CDR3nt: TGTGCCAGCAGCCAGGACAGGGGTTCTGGAAACACCATATATTTT

d_gene: .
abundance: .
v_gene: TRBV5-1
j_gene: TRBJ2-1
CDR3aa: CASSLADTVGNEQFF
CDR3nt: TGCGCCAGCAGCTTGGCCGACACAGTGGGCAATGAGCAGTTCTTC

d_gene: .
abundance: .
v_gene: TRBV10-3
j_gene: TRBJ1-1
CDR3aa: CATRQKSTGHTEAFF
CDR3nt: TGTGCCACGCGACAGAAATCGACAGGTCACACTGAAGCTTTCTTT

d_gene: TRBD1
abundance: .
v_gene: TRBV15
j_gene: TRBJ2-4
CDR3aa: CATSRVVGQGRNIQYF
CDR3nt: TGTGCCACCAGCAGAGTCGTCGGACAGGGGAGAAACATTCAGTACTTC

d_gene: TRBD1
abundance: .
v_gene: TRBV2
j_gene: TRBJ1-2
CDR3aa: CASSLGQGYGYTF
CDR3nt: TGTGCCAGCAGTTTGGGACAGGGCTATGGCTACACCTTC

d_gene: TRBD2
abundance: .
v_gene: TRBV10-3
j_gene: TRBJ2-1
CDR3aa: CAISELGGRVNNEQFF
CDR3nt: TGTGCCATCAGTGAGTTGGGCGGGAGGGTCAACAATGAGCAGTTCTTC